The 4 T cell receptor beta chains below come from one sample, sequenced in a study of shared clonotypes between healthy human individuals. Naive CD8 isolation took CD45RO-negative cells positively selected for CCR7 and excluded terminally differentiated effector memory CD45RA+ cells. Profiling relied on immunoSEQ multiplex PCR, and the TCRdb table lists in-frame clones only, not all of them. The sample holds about 2.2 million clones, 90% to 95% seen once. The sample was naive CD8+ T cells from PBMCs. All receptors come from a man younger than 30 in good health. Some clones in this sample may be carry-over from other donors' samples.

V gene TRBV25-1 combines with J gene TRBJ1-3; weak D call: TRBD1 (6 bases). Germline V CDR1 and CDR2: MGHDK, SYGVNS. With 4 bases removed from V and 2 bases from J, the gap between germline ends came to 18 bases. The CDR3 loop spans 17 amino acids. CDR3 bases: TGTGCCAGCAGTGCGGGGGCCTTTGGGAGTGCTGGAAACACCATATATTTT. Translation gives CASSAGAFGSAGNTIYF.

The chain is built from TRBV11-3 and TRBJ2-1; 10 bases line up with TRBD2. CDR1 is SGHNT, CDR2 YENEEA, per germline. CDR3 length equals 15 residues. V shed 2 bases and J 10 bases; nucleotides not matched to a gene: 8. CDR3 coding DNA: TGTGCCAGCAGCTTAAAACTAGCGGGATTCGACGAGCAGTTCTTC. This codes for CASSLKLAGFDEQFF.

This chain uses TRBV30 with TRBJ1-5; the D is unclear. The length of the CDR3 is 13 residues. V dropped 2 bases and J dropped 0 bases, with 5 bases sitting between them. Per the germline V gene, CDR1 is GTSNPN and CDR2 is SVGIG (reference sequence). CDR3 region: CAWSFASNQPQHF. The DNA for the CDR3 is TGTGCCTGGAGTTTTGCTAGCAATCAGCCCCAGCATTTT.

This chain connects TRBV14 to TRBJ2-4; no definite D call. The CDR3 extends over 15 amino acids. The V end was cut by 1 base, the J end by 3 bases, with 10 bases between. The germline gives CDR1 SGHDN, CDR2 FVKESK. CDR3 in amino acids: CASSQGKLGKNIQYF. CDR3 in DNA: TGTGCCAGCAGCCAAGGCAAGTTAGGCAAAAACATTCAGTACTTC.